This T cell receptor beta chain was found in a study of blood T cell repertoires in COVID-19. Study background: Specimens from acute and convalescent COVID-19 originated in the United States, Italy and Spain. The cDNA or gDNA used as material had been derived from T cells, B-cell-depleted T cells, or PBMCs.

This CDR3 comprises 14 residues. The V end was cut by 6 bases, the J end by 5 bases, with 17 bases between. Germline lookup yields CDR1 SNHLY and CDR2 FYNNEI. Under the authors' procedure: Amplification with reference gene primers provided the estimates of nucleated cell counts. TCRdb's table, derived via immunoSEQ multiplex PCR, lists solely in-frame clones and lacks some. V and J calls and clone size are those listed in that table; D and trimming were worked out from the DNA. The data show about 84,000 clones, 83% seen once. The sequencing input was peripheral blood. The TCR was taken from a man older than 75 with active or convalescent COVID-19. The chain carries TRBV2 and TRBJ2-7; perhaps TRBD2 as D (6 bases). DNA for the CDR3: TGTGCCAGCAGGGCCCAAGAGACTAGTAACGAGCAGTACTTC. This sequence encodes CASRAQETSNEQYF.